These 31 T cell receptor beta chains originate from one sample sequenced in a study of post-analysis software for immune sequencing data. Broader study findings: TRBV segments more frequent in patients than in controls numbered five and included TRBV5-6, TRBV5-1 and TRBV20-1.

Libraries were made from TCR beta cDNA, and they carried unique molecular identifiers. Each CDR3 protein gets one entry after TCRdb re-called the PCR reads with MiXCR. The sample has hundreds of thousands of distinct CDR3 sequences; 44% are singletons. Their recognized antigens are unknown. The sample consisted of blood. Receptors originate from a girl aged 10-17 years with multiple sclerosis.

The table lists this clonotype with a few counts. This chain links TRBV6-5 with TRBJ2-7; D unclear. The CDR3 runs 13 residues. Trimming cost V 2 bases and J 1 base, with 6 bases left between them. Per germline, CDR1 MNHEY and CDR2 SVGAGI. The CDR3 spells CASSYAPSYEQYF. The CDR3 coding sequence is TGTGCCAGCAGTTACGCCCCTTCCTACGAGCAGTACTTC.

This clonotype turned up a few times. This sequence joins TRBV6-6 and TRBJ2-1, with a possible D match to TRBD2 (5 bases). Germline CDR1 is MNHNY and CDR2 is SVGAGI (reference sequence). Trimming stripped 8 bases from V and 5 bases from J, with 16 bases between. There are 14 residues in the CDR3. DNA for the CDR3: TGTGCCAGCCAACATAGCGATGGGGACAATGAGCAGTTCTTC. Its translation: CASQHSDGDNEQFF.

This clonotype has just a few counts. This chain joins TRBV7-2 and TRBJ2-7, with D tentatively TRBD1 (6 bases). The CDR3 covers 15 residues. Germline V gene lookup returns CDR1 SGHTA and CDR2 FQGNSA. V shed 6 bases and J shed 3 bases, with 18 bases lying between them. CDR3 loop: CASSYQGHTNYEQYF. Here the CDR3 DNA reads TGTGCCAGCAGTTACCAGGGACACACTAACTACGAGCAGTACTTC. The entire variable domain, with the rest obtained from reference TRBV7-2 and TRBJ2-7, is as follows: GAGVSQSPSNKVTEKGKDVELRCDPISGHTALYWYRQSLGQGLEFLIYFQGNSAPDKSGLPSDRFSAERTGGSVSTLTIQRTQQEDSAVYLCASSYQGHTNYEQYFGPGTRLTVT.

CDR3 in DNA: TGTGCCAGCAGCAAAGGGGACAGCGGGGAGACCCAGTACTTC. Translating gives CASSKGDSGETQYF. J is TRBJ2-5 and V is TRBV4-2, with D perhaps matching TRBD1 (7 bases). The CDR3 runs to 14 residues. Per germline, CDR1 LGHNA and CDR2 YNFKEQ. Trimming took 5 bases from V and 5 from J, leaving 15 bases between them.

The chain recombines TRBV15 with TRBJ2-7; D not resolved. The CDR3 sequence is 13 residues long. Germline V gene data show CDR1 as LNHNV and CDR2 as YYDKDF (reference sequence). Trimming stripped 0 bases from V and 2 bases from J, with 5 bases between. The CDR3 loop reads CATSRDTAYEQYF. In nucleotides, the CDR3 is TGTGCCACCAGCAGAGACACCGCCTACGAGCAGTACTTC.

The genes are TRBV5-5 and TRBJ2-1, with D perhaps being TRBD1 or TRBD2 (5 bases each). CDR1 is SGHKS, CDR2 YYEKEE, per germline (reference sequence). CDR3 length: 15 amino acids. With 5 bases removed from V and 4 bases from J, the gap between germline ends came to 16 bases. This CDR3 is CASREMRGLYNEQFF. CDR3 DNA: TGTGCCAGCAGGGAAATGAGGGGTCTTTACAATGAGCAGTTCTTC.

V and J are TRBV4-1 and TRBJ2-3; TRBD2 might be the D (6 bases). CDR1 MGHRA and CDR2 YSYEKL come from the germline V gene. The CDR3 is 14 amino acids. V was clipped by 1 base and J by 4 bases, with 9 bases between them. CDR3 sequence: CASSQAGAPDTQYF. CDR3 in DNA: TGCGCCAGCAGCCAAGCGGGAGCCCCAGATACGCAGTATTTT.

In its sample, this clonotype was seen a few times. The chain uses TRBV6-5 and TRBJ2-1, with D unresolved. Germline V CDR1 and CDR2: MNHEY, SVGAGI. This CDR3 region has 14 residues. V was trimmed by 0 bases and J by 4 bases, leaving 7 bases between them. For the CDR3, the DNA is TGTGCCAGCAGTTACTCCTCCGGGTACAATGAGCAGTTCTTC. It is translated as CASSYSSGYNEQFF.

The chain has TRBV10-3 and TRBJ2-5; TRBD2 aligns across 7 bases. The DNA matches TRBJ2-7 better at its end, which makes the J call doubtful. The CDR3 runs 16 residues. Germline V gene data show CDR1 as ENHRY and CDR2 as SYGVKD. CDR3 coding DNA: TGTGCCATCAGTGAGTCGGGAGTAAGGGAGGGCTACGAGCAGTACTTC. Encoded protein: CAISESGVREGYEQYF.

This clonotype was recorded at least ten times. The chain is built from TRBV20-1 and TRBJ2-3, with 8 positions matching TRBD1. Germline V gene data show CDR1 as DFQATT and CDR2 as SNEGSKA (reference sequence). J lost 3 bases, V lost 6 bases, and 8 bases had no gene match. CDR3 size: 14 residues. The CDR3 DNA reads TGCAGTGCGTTGGATCAGGGGGCTACAGATACGCAGTATTTT. Amino acid sequence: CSALDQGATDTQYF.

The rearrangement joins TRBV11-2 to TRBJ2-7; TRBD2 matches at 9 bases. The J call may be in error: the DNA end matches TRBJ2-5 better. This CDR3 region has 15 residues. Per the germline V gene, CDR1 is SGHAT and CDR2 is FQNNGV. CDR3 amino acids: CASSLERGGRETQYF. The CDR3 DNA reads as TGTGCCAGCAGCTTAGAGCGGGGGGGCCGGGAGACCCAGTACTTC.

This chain links TRBV20-1 with TRBJ1-1; the D is unclear. This CDR3 region has 13 residues. Germline CDR1 reads DFQATT; CDR2 reads SNEGSKA (reference sequence). V shed 3 bases and J shed 2 bases, with 10 bases lying between them. CDR3: CSASLQTNTEAFF. The CDR3 nucleotides read TGCAGTGCTAGTTTGCAGACTAACACTGAAGCTTTCTTT.

The CDR3 spells CAWSKGVDSPLHF. CDR3 nucleotide sequence: TGTGCCTGGAGTAAGGGGGTGGATTCACCCCTCCACTTT. The V and J genes are TRBV30 and TRBJ1-6, with D perhaps TRBD1 (6 bases). The CDR3 sequence is 13 residues long. The germline CDR1 and CDR2 sequences are GTSNPN and SVGIG (reference sequence). Trimming shortened V by 2 bases and J by 8 bases, and 10 bases separated the two germline ends.

This clonotype was seen ten or more times. This chain's CDR3 is CASSYDRYEQYF. In nucleotides, the CDR3 is TGTGCCAGCAGTTATGACCGCTACGAGCAGTACTTC. The V and J genes are TRBV6-5 and TRBJ2-7; unclear D gene. This CDR3 has 12 amino acids. Trimming removed 3 bases at V and 3 bases at J, with 6 bases between. Germline CDR1 is MNHEY and CDR2 is SVGAGI.

The J gene is TRBJ2-3, the V gene TRBV4-2; 9 bases fit TRBD2. V lost 0 bases to trimming and J lost 2 bases; unmatched junction nucleotides: 15. From germline, CDR1 is LGHNA and CDR2 YNFKEQ. The CDR3 extends over 20 amino acids. CDR3 in DNA: TGTGCCAGCAGCCAAGAACCCCGGAGGCGGCTAGCGGGACCCACAGATACGCAGTATTTT. This codes for CASSQEPRRRLAGPTDTQYF.

The chain is built from TRBV10-3 and TRBJ2-1; TRBD2 might be the D (6 bases). This CDR3 region has 14 residues. Trimming cost V 4 bases and J 3 bases, with 10 bases left between them. Germline V gene lookup returns CDR1 ENHRY and CDR2 SYGVKD. CDR3 sequence reads: CAISAGDHYNEQFF. CDR3 DNA: TGTGCCATCAGTGCGGGGGACCACTACAATGAGCAGTTCTTC.

The genes are TRBV5-1 and TRBJ2-1; 13 bases align to TRBD2. V lost 0 bases and J lost 5; bases outside the gene matches: 11. Germline V gene sequence: CDR1 SGHRS, CDR2 YFSETQ. The CDR3 has 19 residues. The CDR3 nucleotides are TGCGCCAGCAGCTTGGGCCCCACCTCACTAGCGGGGGGGCACAATGAGCAGTTCTTC. This gives the protein CASSLGPTSLAGGHNEQFF.

This chain joins TRBV12-3 or TRBV12-4 and TRBJ2-4; a weak D match, TRBD1 (6 bases). CDR3 length: 16 residues. V lost 6 bases and J 0 bases, leaving 15 bases between the germline ends. The CDR3 reads CASSRSRTVAKNIQYF. In DNA, the CDR3 is TGTGCCAGCAGCCGTTCAAGGACAGTAGCCAAAAACATTCAGTACTTC.

V and J are TRBV20-1 and TRBJ2-1, with TRBD2 matching over 12 bases. V dropped 5 bases and J dropped 2; count of bases not matched to a gene: 4. There are 15 residues in the CDR3. CDR1 and CDR2 (germline): DFQATT, SNEGSKA (reference sequence). CDR3 protein: CSAGRTSGTYNEQFF. CDR3 nucleotides: TGCAGTGCTGGACGGACTAGCGGGACCTACAATGAGCAGTTCTTC.

This clonotype was counted between two and nine times. The chain is built from TRBV10-1 and TRBJ2-3; no reliable D call. Trimming removed 9 bases from V and 0 bases from J, with 13 bases in between. Germline V lookup: CDR1 WNHNN, CDR2 SYGVQD (reference sequence). This CDR3 contains 14 residues. CDR3 in amino acids: CARVDRPSTDTQYF. The CDR3 region has the DNA TGCGCCAGGGTAGACCGACCTAGCACAGATACGCAGTATTTT.

The V gene is TRBV27, the J gene TRBJ1-1; 7 bases agree with TRBD1. V dropped 5 bases and J dropped 5; count of bases not matched to a gene: 17. CDR3 length equals 17 residues. Per germline, CDR1 MNHEY and CDR2 SMNVEV (reference sequence). CDR3 residues: CASSPRDRFRTETEAFF. CDR3 sequence (DNA): TGTGCCAGCAGTCCGAGGGACAGATTCCGAACTGAGACTGAAGCTTTCTTT.

The V call is TRBV7-8, the J call TRBJ1-5; D possibly corresponds to TRBD1 (5 bases). Trimming removed 2 bases at V and 4 bases at J, with 15 bases between. The CDR3 consists of 16 residues. Germline assignment: CDR1 SGHVS and CDR2 FQNEAQ. CDR3 region: CASSLYYRDPNQPQHF. In nucleotides, the CDR3 is TGTGCCAGCAGCTTATATTACCGGGACCCTAATCAGCCCCAGCATTTT.

This chain links TRBV10-3 with TRBJ1-2, with 9 bases matching TRBD1. Trimming at V came to 2 bases and at J to 6 bases, leaving 4 bases not matched to a gene. The CDR3 consists of 14 residues. The germline gives CDR1 ENHRY, CDR2 SYGVKD. The DNA for the CDR3 is TGTGCCATCAGTGAGGGGACAGGGCCTAATGGCTACACCTTC. Amino acids: CAISEGTGPNGYTF.

As for this clonotype: An end of the junction does not agree with germline; a read error may underlie this. The gene calls are TRBV5-1 and TRBJ1-5; 9 bases match TRBD1. Germline CDR1 reads SGHRS; CDR2 reads YFSETQ. This CDR3 contains 14 residues. CDR3 bases: TGCGCCAGCAACTTGGGGACAGGGAGTCAGCCCCAGCATTTT. This sequence encodes CASNLGTGSQPQHF.

The chain has TRBV12-3 or TRBV12-4 and TRBJ1-1; 7 nucleotides line up with TRBD1. This CDR3 has 15 residues. V gave up 5 bases and J gave up 4 bases; unmatched junction bases: 10. The CDR3 DNA is TGTGCCAGCAGTCCCCGCGAAGGGGGCCCCACTGAAGCTTTCTTT. This gives the protein CASSPREGGPTEAFF.

This clonotype was seen only a few times. This rearrangement joins TRBV7-2 to TRBJ1-4; no reliable D call. Germline V CDR1 and CDR2: SGHTA, FQGNSA. The CDR3 runs to 12 residues. Trimming removed 5 bases at V and 4 bases at J, with 5 bases between. As DNA, the CDR3 is TGTGCCAGCAGCGCTTTTAATGAAAAACTGTTTTTT. Its protein is CASSAFNEKLFF.

The sample holds a few counts of this clonotype. One end of the junction fails to match germline, which may point to a read error. The chain joins TRBV28 to TRBJ1-2; D unresolved. Germline V gives CDR1 MDHEN, CDR2 SYDVKM. The CDR3 has 13 residues. For the CDR3, the DNA is TGTGCCAGCAGTTTATATTCCGGTTATGGTTACACCTTC. Protein sequence: CASSLYSGYGYTF.

The sample holds a few counts of this clonotype. The chain employs TRBV9 and TRBJ2-1, with 7 nucleotides matching TRBD2. Germline CDR1 is SGDLS and CDR2 is YYNGEE. Trimming took 3 bases from V and 6 from J; bases not matched to a gene: 3. The CDR3 covers 13 residues. The CDR3 DNA is TGTGCCAGCAGCGGCGGGACTACCAATGAGCAGTTCTTC. Residues: CASSGGTTNEQFF. The whole variable domain, remainder taken from reference TRBV9 and TRBJ2-1, is DSGVTQTPKHLITATGQRVTLRCSPRSGDLSVYWYQQSLDQGLQFLIQYYNGEERAKGNILERFSAQQFPDLHSELNLSSLELGDSALYFCASSGGTTNEQFFGPGTRLTVL.

The gene calls are TRBV4-1 and TRBJ2-4; 7 nucleotides match TRBD2. Near its end, the DNA agrees better with TRBJ2-7, so the J call may be wrong. The germline gives CDR1 MGHRA, CDR2 YSYEKL. The CDR3 runs 15 residues. The chain's CDR3 is CASSPTGRETDEQYF. In DNA, the CDR3 is TGCGCCAGCAGTCCCACGGGGCGGGAGACTGACGAGCAGTACTTC.

In its sample, this clonotype was seen a few times. The J gene is TRBJ2-4, the V gene TRBV27, with 7 nucleotides matching TRBD1. The CDR3 is 14 residues long. Looked up from germline, CDR1 is MNHEY and CDR2 is SMNVEV (reference sequence). With V trimmed by 4 bases and J by 4 bases, 4 bases remained unmatched. The CDR3 protein is CASSYRGQKNIQYF. As DNA, the CDR3 is TGTGCCAGCAGTTATCGGGGACAGAAAAACATTCAGTACTTC.

A few counts support this clonotype. This CDR3 is CASSQDPPSGSIETQYF. The CDR3 coding sequence is TGCGCCAGCAGCCAAGATCCCCCTAGCGGGAGCATAGAGACCCAGTACTTC. V and J are TRBV4-1 and TRBJ2-5; 10 bases line up with TRBD2. V gave up 0 bases and J gave up 4 bases; unmatched junction bases: 8. The CDR3 spans 17 residues. Per germline, CDR1 MGHRA and CDR2 YSYEKL.